The 14 T cell receptor beta chains presented below share a single source sample, sequenced in a study of shared clonotypes between healthy human individuals. Profiling relied on immunoSEQ multiplex PCR, and the TCRdb table lists in-frame clones only, not all of them. The profile shows about 2.4 million clones, approximately 93% of them singletons. Sequencing used naive CD4+ T cells from PBMCs. The sample's subset: CD45RA+ positively selected. The receptors were sampled from a man younger than 35 in good health. Some clones in this sample may be carry-over from other donors' samples.

Concerning this clone itself: The same CDR3 is also encoded by other DNA sequences in this sample. The rearrangement joins TRBV7-2 to TRBJ2-7; TRBD2 might be the D (6 bases). The CDR3 sequence is 13 residues long. V was clipped by 5 bases and J by 3 bases, with 11 bases between them. Germline lookup yields CDR1 SGHTA and CDR2 FQGNSA. Here the CDR3 reads CASSPRAGYEQYF. Written as DNA, the CDR3 is TGTGCCAGCAGCCCCAGAGCGGGCTACGAGCAGTACTTC.

The V and J genes are TRBV30 and TRBJ1-2, with 9 positions matching TRBD1. Germline CDR1 reads GTSNPN; CDR2 reads SVGIG (reference sequence). The CDR3 runs 14 residues. Trimming cost V 2 bases and J 4 bases; bases outside gene matches: 5. This CDR3 is CAWSRTGAVYGYTF. CDR3 DNA sequence: TGTGCCTGGAGTCGGACAGGGGCCGTCTATGGCTACACCTTC.

The sample holds one count of this clone. The chain joins TRBV18 to TRBJ1-1; D is undetermined. V lost 5 bases, J lost 1 base, and 11 bases lay in between. This CDR3 contains 14 residues. Germline CDR1 and CDR2: KGHSH and LQKENI. The CDR3, as DNA: TGTGCCAGCTCAACACAGAATCCGAACACTGAAGCTTTCTTT. It is translated as CASSTQNPNTEAFF.

For the CDR3, the DNA is TGCGCCAGCAGCGCGACAGACGCAGAGACCCAGTACTTC. Its translation: CASSATDAETQYF. The rearrangement links TRBV5-1 to TRBJ2-5; TRBD1 is a possible D gene (5 bases). This CDR3 is built from 13 residues. Germline CDR1 SGHRS, CDR2 YFSETQ. Trimming shortened V by 4 bases and J by 4 bases, and 11 bases separated the two germline ends.

This clone was seen just once. This chain joins TRBV14 and TRBJ2-5; 10 bases are shared with TRBD1. CDR3 size: 16 residues. V gave up 1 base and J gave up 2 bases; unmatched junction bases: 4. Germline CDR1 and CDR2: SGHDN and FVKESK. CDR3 sequence reads: CASSQVDRGRQETQYF. CDR3 coding DNA: TGTGCCAGCAGCCAAGTGGACAGGGGGAGACAAGAGACCCAGTACTTC.

The chain is built from TRBV2 and TRBJ1-1; the D gene is possibly TRBD1 (6 bases). CDR3 length equals 14 residues. Trimming removed 5 bases at V and 4 bases at J, with 14 bases between. Per the germline V gene, CDR1 is SNHLY and CDR2 is FYNNEI. CDR3 residues: CASSLGGASTEAFF. Here the CDR3 DNA reads TGTGCCAGCAGTCTGGGGGGCGCGAGCACTGAAGCTTTCTTT.

Only one count was recorded for this clone. The chain combines TRBV27 with TRBJ2-7, with 10 bases fitting TRBD2. Germline V gene lookup returns CDR1 MNHEY and CDR2 SMNVEV (reference sequence). The CDR3 contains 15 residues. The V and J ends lost 6 bases and 3 bases, in that order; junction bases with no gene match: 8. As DNA, the CDR3 is TGTGCCAGCAGGTATGGTCCTAGCGGGAGCTACGAGCAGTACTTC. Translation: CASRYGPSGSYEQYF.

V and J are TRBV5-1 and TRBJ2-7; TRBD2 agrees at 16 bases. Germline CDR1 SGHRS, CDR2 YFSETQ. The CDR3 is 19 amino acids. Unmatched junction bases numbered 7, after V lost 1 base and J lost 0 bases. CDR3 coding DNA: TGCGCCAGCAGCTTGAGTTTGGGGACTAGCGGGAGGGCCTCCTACGAGCAGTACTTC. Protein: CASSLSLGTSGRASYEQYF.

The rearrangement links TRBV7-9 to TRBJ1-4; D gene ambiguous. There are 14 residues in the CDR3. V lost 8 bases and J lost 8, with 18 bases in between. Germline V gives CDR1 SEHNR, CDR2 FQNEAQ (reference sequence). The CDR3 sequence: CASATIPPSEKLFF. The CDR3 DNA follows: TGTGCCAGCGCAACAATCCCCCCAAGCGAAAAACTGTTTTTT.

The chain links TRBV11-2 to TRBJ1-2; unclear D gene. V was shortened by 5 bases and J by 6 bases, with 13 bases between the two germline ends. CDR3 size: 13 residues. Germline assignment: CDR1 SGHAT and CDR2 FQNNGV. CDR3 residues: CASSQEGFDGYTF. CDR3 DNA: TGTGCCAGCAGCCAAGAAGGGTTTGATGGCTACACCTTC.

V gene TRBV11-1 combines with J gene TRBJ2-7, with D possibly being TRBD1 (5 bases). Germline CDR1 reads SGHAT; CDR2 reads FQDESV (reference sequence). Trimming pared 1 base from V and 5 bases from J, leaving 9 bases between. The CDR3 contains 13 residues. CDR3 in amino acids: CASSLGGLNEQYF. CDR3 DNA sequence: TGTGCCAGCAGCTTAGGGGGCTTGAACGAGCAGTACTTC.

The V call is TRBV7-3, the J call TRBJ2-1; D remains unclear. The CDR3 covers 15 residues. Germline assignment: CDR1 SGHTA and CDR2 FQGTGA. The ends were cut back, 6 bases at V and 7 bases at J, with 19 bases in the middle. CDR3 sequence: CASSQTAVRANEQFF. CDR3 coding DNA: TGTGCCAGCAGTCAGACCGCCGTTCGGGCAAATGAGCAGTTCTTC.

J is TRBJ2-4 and V is TRBV27; 8 positions agree with TRBD2. V dropped 4 bases and J dropped 1; count of bases not matched to a gene: 6. This CDR3 comprises 16 residues. Germline V gives CDR1 MNHEY, CDR2 SMNVEV (reference sequence). The CDR3 loop reads CASSSPGGGAKNIQYF. In DNA, the CDR3 is TGTGCCAGCAGTTCCCCGGGAGGGGGGGCCAAAAACATTCAGTACTTC.

The chain has TRBV11-3 and TRBJ2-3; 11 nucleotides line up with TRBD2. The CDR3 loop spans 16 amino acids. Per germline, CDR1 SGHNT and CDR2 YENEEA. The V and J ends lost 4 bases and 5 bases, in that order; junction bases with no gene match: 8. The CDR3 nucleotides are TGTGCCAGCAGCTCCGGGAAGCTAGCGGGAGGAGATACGCAGTATTTT. It is translated as CASSSGKLAGGDTQYF.